This TCR beta chain originates from a study of T cells in Graves' hyperthyroidism and ophthalmopathy. Participants, patients aged 18 to 65, had newly diagnosed hyperthyroidism with a duration under 2 months. This clonotype was seen ten or more times. Amplified TCR beta CDR3 regions derived from RNA transcripts. RT-PCR in the first round (using the HTBI primer set) targeted the TCR CDR3. TCRdb passed the multiplex PCR reads through MiXCR, listing each CDR3 protein once. The table has roughly 290,000 distinct CDR3 sequences, about 13% seen once. CDR1 SGHTA and CDR2 FQGNSA come from the germline V gene. With 5 bases clipped from V and 7 bases from J, the junction kept 13 bases outside the gene matches. This CDR3 has 16 amino acids.

Sequences were obtained from blood. This clonotype was sampled from a middle-aged woman with Graves' hyperthyroidism. The chain joins TRBV7-2 to TRBJ2-4; 8 nucleotides line up with TRBD2. The CDR3 DNA is TGTGCCAGCAGCCTCTTCGGGAGGGCCGCTGTTAACATTCAGTACTTC. Its translation is CASSLFGRAAVNIQYF.